This T cell receptor beta chain was captured in a study of OX40 agonist ivuxolimab in advanced cancers. Autoimmune disease history or systemic immunosuppression barred patients. From germline, CDR1 is MNHEY and CDR2 SMNVEV (reference sequence). The CDR3 covers 15 residues. V lost 6 bases and J lost 6; bases outside the gene matches: 8. TCRdb's copy holds only in-frame clones and misses some; the assay was immunoSEQ multiplex PCR. The table has approximately 87,000 clones, about 92% seen once. The origin of this receptor is an adult with an advanced solid tumor such as melanoma, head and neck, liver or kidney cancer. This material consisted of CD4+ or CD8+ T cells sorted from blood, taken in a trial of the OX40 agonist ivuxolimab. This chain links TRBV27 with TRBJ2-1; 10 nucleotides match TRBD2. This CDR3 reads CASSLSSGRSNEQFF. The CDR3, as DNA: TGTGCCAGCAGCTTGAGTAGCGGGAGGTCCAATGAGCAGTTCTTC.